A selection of T cell receptor beta chains follows, all from one sample in a study of CD8 T cells in ankylosing spondylitis. Using its own MiXCR run on the 5' RACE reads, TCRdb lists one record per CDR3 protein. The data hold 350,000 to 550,000 distinct CDR3 sequences, with about 24% observed a single time. The sample taken for sequencing was blood, either unsorted or a sorted T cell fraction (not recorded which). These TCRs come from a male donor with ankylosing spondylitis. Each CDR3 is given with its conserved first and last residue. D genes are given only for firm matches. Part of the rows lack a size; the others show once, few, many or a class for expanded clones.

>.|TRBV20-1|few|TRBJ2-3
TGCAGTGCTAGTGCTTTCCAGATCCAGGGACCTAGCACAGATACGCAGTATTTT
CSASAFQIQGPSTDTQYF
>TRBD1|TRBV15|few|TRBJ2-2
TGTGCCACCAGCAGAGGACAGGGTGGCGGCGGGGAGCTGTTTTTT
CATSRGQGGGGELFF
>.|TRBV7-2|.|TRBJ2-6
TGTGCCAGCAGCTTAGATCCGGGGCCTGGGGCCAACGTCCTGACTTTC
CASSLDPGPGANVLTF
>.|TRBV20-1|.|TRBJ2-2
TGCAGTGCTAGCCCGAACACCGGGGAGCTGTTTTTT
CSASPNTGELFF
>TRBD2|TRBV28|.|TRBJ2-3
TGTGCCAGCAGTAACCGACTAGCGGGAGGCGGAGATACGCAGTATTTT
CASSNRLAGGGDTQYF
>.|TRBV20-1|few|TRBJ2-2
TGCAGTGCTATGGAGGGCACTAACACCGGGGAGCTGTTTTTT
CSAMEGTNTGELFF
>.|TRBV2|.|TRBJ1-2
TGTGCCAGCAGTGCCGCCGAGGGCCCTTGGGGCTACACCTTC
CASSAAEGPWGYTF
>.|TRBV6-1|.|TRBJ1-2
TGTGCCAGCAGTGCCCGGCATGGCTACACCTTC
CASSARHGYTF
>.|TRBV12-3/TRBV12-4|many|TRBJ2-2
TGTGCCAGCAGTTTAGTCGGGACCACCGGGGAGCTGTTTTTT
CASSLVGTTGELFF
>.|TRBV7-7|.|TRBJ2-5
TGTGCCAGCAGCTTAGGGAAGGGAAGCCAAGAGACCCAGTACTTC
CASSLGKGSQETQYF
>.|TRBV6-1|few|TRBJ2-6
TGTGCCAGCAGTGAATTGAGATTTATTACGTCTGGGGCCAACGTCCTGACTTTC
CASSELRFITSGANVLTF
>TRBD2|TRBV3-1|few|TRBJ2-5
TGTGCCAGCAGCTCCGGGACTAGCAGGCAAGAGACCCAGTACTTC
CASSSGTSRQETQYF
>.|TRBV5-1|.|TRBJ2-1
TGCGCCAGCAGCTTGAGGGAGAGCTCCTACAATGAGCAGTTCTTC
CASSLRESSYNEQFF
>.|TRBV7-2|.|TRBJ1-2
TGTGCCAGCAGCTTAGTGAGGGAGGGCTACACCTTC
CASSLVREGYTF
>.|TRBV27|.|TRBJ1-5
TGTGCCAGCGGAAAGGGGAGCAATCAGCCCCAGCATTTT
CASGKGSNQPQHF
>.|TRBV10-3|.|TRBJ1-2
TGTGCCATCGCGACAGTCGAGGGGGGTGGCTACACCTTC
CAIATVEGGGYTF
>.|TRBV20-1|few|TRBJ2-5
TGCAGTGCTAGAGAACGGATTGAAGAGACCCAGTACTTC
CSARERIEETQYF
>TRBD1|TRBV29-1|many|TRBJ1-2
TGCAGCGTTTGGGACAGGTCGGACTATGGCTACACCTTC
CSVWDRSDYGYTF